The entry that follows covers one T cell receptor beta chain sequence. TCRdb keeps only in-frame clones here, not all; method: immunoSEQ multiplex PCR. The sample yields 76,000 or so clones, approximately 85% seen once. The CDR3 sequence is 12 residues long. The V end was cut by 5 bases, the J end by 10 bases, with 12 bases between. Germline CDR1 is SGHAT and CDR2 is FQNNGV. The sample is drawn from a study of OX40 agonist ivuxolimab in advanced cancers. The chain couples TRBV11-2 to TRBJ2-1; D assignment may be TRBD1 or TRBD2 (5 bases each). The TCR originated in an adult with an advanced solid tumor such as melanoma, head and neck, liver or kidney cancer. Material: CD4+ or CD8+ T cells sorted from blood, obtained in a trial of the OX40 agonist ivuxolimab. The CDR3 nucleotides are TGTGCCAGCAGCCGAACGGGGACCGAGCAGTTCTTC. It translates to CASSRTGTEQFF.